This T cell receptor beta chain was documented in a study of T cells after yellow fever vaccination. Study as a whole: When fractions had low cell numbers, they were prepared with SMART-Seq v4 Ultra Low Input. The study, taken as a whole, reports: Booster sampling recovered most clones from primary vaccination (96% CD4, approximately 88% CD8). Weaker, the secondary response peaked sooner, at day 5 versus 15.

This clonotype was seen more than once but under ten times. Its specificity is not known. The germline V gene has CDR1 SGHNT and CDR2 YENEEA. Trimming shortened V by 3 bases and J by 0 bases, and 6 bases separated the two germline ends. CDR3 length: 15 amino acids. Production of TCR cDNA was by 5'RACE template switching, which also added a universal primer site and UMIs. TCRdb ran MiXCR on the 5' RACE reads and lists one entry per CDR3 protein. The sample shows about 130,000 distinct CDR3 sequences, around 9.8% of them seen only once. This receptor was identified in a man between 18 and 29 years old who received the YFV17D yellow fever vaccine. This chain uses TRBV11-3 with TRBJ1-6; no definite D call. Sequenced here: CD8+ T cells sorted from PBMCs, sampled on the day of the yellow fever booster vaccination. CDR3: CASSLADSYNSPLHF. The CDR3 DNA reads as TGTGCCAGCAGCTTGGCTGACTCCTATAATTCACCCCTCCACTTT.